One and the same sample provided the 18 T cell receptor beta chains below, sequenced in a study of blood T cell repertoires in COVID-19. Repertoires were generated with immunoSEQ multiplex PCR, while TCRdb's copy carries only in-frame clones and drops some. The data contain around 250,000 clones, approximately 82% of them singletons. The source material was peripheral blood. These TCRs come from a woman aged 18-29 years with acute or convalescent COVID-19.

This clone is a singleton in its sample. The chain joins TRBV9 to TRBJ2-7; 12 nucleotides agree with TRBD1. Trimming cost V 0 bases and J 5 bases; bases outside gene matches: 3. The CDR3 loop spans 15 amino acids. From germline, CDR1 is SGDLS and CDR2 YYNGEE. CDR3 coding DNA: TGTGCCAGCAGCGTAGTAGGGGACAGGGGGCACGAGCAGTACTTC. Its protein is CASSVVGDRGHEQYF.

The chain recombines TRBV6-2 or TRBV6-3 with TRBJ2-2; 13 bases map to TRBD2. The germline gives CDR1 MNHEY, CDR2 SVGEGT. This CDR3 has 17 amino acids. Losses at the gene ends were 6 bases for V and 5 bases for J; bases not matched to a gene: 9. CDR3 bases: TGTGCCAGCAGCCGAACCGGACTAGCGGGAGTTACCGGGGAGCTGTTTTTT. This sequence encodes CASSRTGLAGVTGELFF.

V and J are TRBV3-1 (or the pseudogene TRBV3-2) and TRBJ2-7; D is ambiguous. The CDR3 has 12 residues. Trimming removed 1 base at V and 4 bases at J, with 5 bases between. CDR1 is LGHDT and CDR2 is YNNKEL in the germline V gene (reference sequence). The CDR3 spells CASSQAGYEQYF. The CDR3 nucleotides are TGTGCCAGCAGCCAAGCCGGTTACGAGCAGTACTTC.

This chain uses TRBV6-6 with TRBJ2-7; 8 positions match TRBD1. With 7 bases clipped from V and 7 bases from J, the junction kept 9 bases outside the gene matches. From germline, CDR1 is MNHNY and CDR2 SVGAGI (reference sequence). The CDR3 extends over 13 amino acids. The CDR3 region is CASTSPTGEEQYF. The CDR3 region has the DNA TGTGCCAGCACATCACCGACAGGGGAGGAGCAGTACTTC.

This clone has only a few counts. V usage is TRBV14 and J usage is TRBJ2-1; 15 bases match TRBD2. The length of the CDR3 is 18 residues. Germline CDR1 SGHDN, CDR2 FVKESK. Unmatched junction bases numbered 7, after V lost 6 bases and J lost 1 base. The DNA for the CDR3 is TGTGCCAGCAGTCCTCCGGGACTAGCGGGAGGATCCTACAATGAGCAGTTCTTC. Residues: CASSPPGLAGGSYNEQFF.

This chain links TRBV5-4 with TRBJ2-2; no reliable D call. V was cut by 4 bases and J by 6 bases, with 10 bases left in between. CDR3 length: 13 amino acids. Germline lookup yields CDR1 SGHNT and CDR2 YYREEE (reference sequence). CDR3 nucleotide sequence: TGTGCCAGCAGCCCACTAACCCCCGGGGAGCTGTTTTTT. As protein: CASSPLTPGELFF.

The chain recombines TRBV9 with TRBJ1-2; D not certain. The CDR3 spans 14 residues. The germline V and J ends were trimmed by 0 bases and 2 bases, with 8 bases remaining between them. Germline CDR1 is SGDLS and CDR2 is YYNGEE. This chain's CDR3 is CASSVATANYGYTF. The DNA of the CDR3 is TGTGCCAGCAGCGTAGCGACTGCCAACTATGGCTACACCTTC. Looking up the rest from reference TRBV9 and TRBJ1-2 gives the full variable domain: DSGVTQTPKHLITATGQRVTLRCSPRSGDLSVYWYQQSLDQGLQFLIQYYNGEERAKGNILERFSAQQFPDLHSELNLSSLELGDSALYFCASSVATANYGYTFGSGTRLTVV.

J is TRBJ2-5 and V is TRBV13; TRBD2 matches 8 bases. This CDR3 has 14 amino acids. V trimming: 6 bases; J trimming: 5 bases; junction bases outside the gene matches: 8. Germline CDR1 PRHDT, CDR2 FYEKMQ (reference sequence). The CDR3 spells CASSPRGGGETQYF. The CDR3 region has the DNA TGTGCCAGCAGTCCCCGGGGGGGCGGGGAGACCCAGTACTTC.

This rearrangement joins TRBV5-1 to TRBJ2-2, with TRBD1 identical over 9 bases. The CDR3 spans 15 residues. The V gene's germline CDR1 is SGHRS and CDR2 YFSETQ. V gave up 5 bases and J gave up 4 bases; unmatched junction bases: 6. The CDR3 loop is CASRPTGGGTGELFF. In nucleotides, the CDR3 is TGCGCCAGCAGACCAACAGGGGGCGGCACCGGGGAGCTGTTTTTT.

The J gene is TRBJ2-1, the V gene TRBV13; 9 positions agree with TRBD2. The CDR3 contains 15 residues. J was trimmed by 8 bases and V by 5 bases; bases with no gene match: 10. Germline lookup yields CDR1 PRHDT and CDR2 FYEKMQ (reference sequence). The CDR3 loop is CASSPASGNVDEQFF. DNA for the CDR3: TGTGCCAGCAGCCCGGCTAGCGGGAACGTCGATGAGCAGTTCTTC.

In its sample, this clone was seen many times. This sequence joins TRBV7-9 and TRBJ1-2; the D is unclear. This CDR3 region has 11 residues. Germline CDR1 SEHNR, CDR2 FQNEAQ (reference sequence). Trimming shortened V by 5 bases and J by 7 bases, and 8 bases separated the two germline ends. The CDR3 bases are TGTGCCAGCAGCCCGGCTAGTGGCTACACCTTC. It translates to CASSPASGYTF. Based on the CDR3 plus reference TRBV7-9 and TRBJ1-2, the full variable domain is DTGVSQNPRHKITKRGQNVTFRCDPISEHNRLYWYRQTLGQGPEFLTYFQNEAQLEKSRLLSDRFSAERPKGSFSTLEIQRTEQGDSAMYLCASSPASGYTFGSGTRLTVV.

This clone was seen a few times. The J gene is TRBJ1-6, the V gene TRBV19; D not certain. This CDR3 has 14 amino acids. The V end lost 3 bases, the J end lost 6 bases, and 9 bases lay between the germline ends. From germline, CDR1 is LNHDA and CDR2 SQIVND (reference sequence). The CDR3: CASSIAGSNSPLHF. The CDR3 region has the DNA TGTGCCAGTAGTATTGCGGGTTCTAATTCACCCCTCCACTTT.

CDR3 sequence (DNA): TGTGCCATCAGTTTTAGAGGTATACAAGAGACCCAGTACTTC. It codes for CAISFRGIQETQYF. J is TRBJ2-5 and V is TRBV10-3; D ambiguous. Germline assignment: CDR1 ENHRY and CDR2 SYGVKD. This CDR3 is built from 14 residues. Between the trimmed V and J ends, which lost 5 bases and 2 bases, there was a span of 12 bases.

The V gene is TRBV30, the J gene TRBJ2-1, with D possibly matching TRBD1 (5 bases). The ends were cut back, 0 bases at V and 8 bases at J, with 8 bases in the middle. Germline-derived CDR1 and CDR2 are GTSNPN and SVGIG (reference sequence). The CDR3 is 12 residues long. CDR3: CAWSVRADEQFF. The CDR3 DNA is TGTGCCTGGAGTGTCAGGGCAGATGAGCAGTTCTTC.

The CDR3 DNA follows: TGTGCCAGCAGTTTGTACAGGGGGGAAAAACTGTTTTTT. Its protein product is CASSLYRGEKLFF. The J gene is TRBJ1-4, the V gene TRBV27; 8 nucleotides line up with TRBD1. CDR3 size: 13 residues. Germline CDR1 and CDR2: MNHEY and SMNVEV (reference sequence). The V and J ends lost 3 bases and 8 bases, in that order; junction bases with no gene match: 2.

The gene calls are TRBV13 and TRBJ2-1, with 9 positions matching TRBD2. Trimming cost V 5 bases and J 0 bases; bases outside gene matches: 17. The CDR3 length is 20 residues. Germline-derived CDR1 and CDR2 are PRHDT and FYEKMQ (reference sequence). CDR3 residues: CASSPDSSGRYPSSYNEQFF. The CDR3 nucleotides read TGTGCCAGCAGCCCAGACTCGAGCGGGAGGTACCCGAGCTCCTACAATGAGCAGTTCTTC.

The chain has TRBV7-9 and TRBJ2-7, with D uncertain. With 1 base removed from V and 6 bases from J, the gap between germline ends came to 28 bases. CDR1 is SEHNR and CDR2 is FQNEAQ in the germline V gene (reference sequence). The CDR3 spans 19 residues. CDR3 bases: TGTGCCAGCAGCTTAGAACATCTGGGTAAGCGATCGGCTGCTAGCGAGCAGTACTTC. It encodes CASSLEHLGKRSAASEQYF.

The rearrangement joins TRBV12-3 or TRBV12-4 to TRBJ1-2, with unresolved D. The CDR3 length is 11 residues. The V end was cut by 1 base, the J end by 7 bases, with 4 bases between. As DNA, the CDR3 is TGTGCCAGCAGTTTAGGCGGTGGCTACACCTTC. Its protein product is CASSLGGGYTF.